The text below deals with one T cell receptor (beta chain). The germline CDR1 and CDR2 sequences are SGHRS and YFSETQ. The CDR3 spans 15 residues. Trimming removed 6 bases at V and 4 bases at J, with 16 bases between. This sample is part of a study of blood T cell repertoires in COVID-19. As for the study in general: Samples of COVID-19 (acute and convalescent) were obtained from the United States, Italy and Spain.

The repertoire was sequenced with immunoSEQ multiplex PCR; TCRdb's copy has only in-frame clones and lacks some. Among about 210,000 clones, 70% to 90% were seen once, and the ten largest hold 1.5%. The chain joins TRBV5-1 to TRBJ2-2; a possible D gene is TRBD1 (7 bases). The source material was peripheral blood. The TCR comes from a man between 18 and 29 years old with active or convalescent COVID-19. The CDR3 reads CASTLGGQFTGELFF. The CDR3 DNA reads TGCGCCAGCACCCTGGGGGGACAGTTCACCGGGGAGCTGTTTTTT.